A selection of T cell receptor beta chains follows, all from one sample in a study of early T cells in non-severe SARS-CoV-2 infection. MiXCR, applied by TCRdb to the 5' RACE reads, yields one record per CDR3 protein. Of over 60,000 distinct CDR3 sequences listed, over 9.5% are singletons. Specimen: whole blood, collected at baseline. Receptor source: an adult who was a healthcare worker with PCR-confirmed SARS-CoV-2 infection or an uninfected control (not recorded which). CDR3s include the opening cysteine and the closing phenylalanine or tryptophan. Clone size is stated in some rows and not others, as once, few, many or a class when expanded.

v_call,clone_size,j_call,cdr3_aa
TRBV6-6,few,TRBJ2-7,CASSPPSAGIYEQYF
TRBV4-3,many,TRBJ2-7,CASSPERGGRYEQYF
TRBV5-6,.,TRBJ1-2,CASSPPGTGSYGYTF
TRBV19,.,TRBJ2-3,CASTPGGSTDTQYF
TRBV4-1,few,TRBJ1-6,CASSQDSQGTSPLHF
TRBV7-2,many,TRBJ2-3,CASSWGPGDTQYF
TRBV28,.,TRBJ2-4,CASSFGGLAKNIQYF
TRBV2,.,TRBJ1-2,CASSEALQAGHYGYTF
TRBV11-2,few,TRBJ2-1,CASSFGGGSNEQFF
TRBV2,.,TRBJ2-7,CASSSDRAGEQYF
TRBV6-2/TRBV6-3,.,TRBJ1-6,CASSGTGARNSPLHF
TRBV30,many,TRBJ2-3,CAWSVSGGARDTQYF
TRBV2,.,TRBJ2-7,CASIPPVPSGSGYEQYF
TRBV5-4,few,TRBJ2-2,CASSRDSNTGELFF
TRBV7-8,few,TRBJ2-3,CASSFVAGAPDTQYF
TRBV7-2,few,TRBJ2-7,CASSLSNGEQYF
TRBV11-3,.,TRBJ1-6,CASSDRSTSYNSPLHF
TRBV6-2/TRBV6-3,.,TRBJ1-5,CASRNGGNQPQHF
TRBV6-2/TRBV6-3,few,TRBJ2-5,CASSYGGETQYF
TRBV3-1,few,TRBJ2-6,CASSPSHGANVLTF
TRBV2,.,TRBJ1-6,CASSERTGSSYNSPLHF
TRBV7-7,.,TRBJ2-1,CASSPLGLAGGTSYNEQFF
TRBV9,few,TRBJ2-7,CASSGSGTDYEQYF